Described below is a single T cell receptor (beta chain) sequence and its context. Relative to its sample, this clonotype is medium-sized (0.01 to 0.1%). Its cognate antigen has yet to be identified. The sample holds no much larger clone one base away, and base qualities are not on file. The data were taken from a study. Data came from an Illumina MiSeq. TCRdb reprocessing: public reads trimmed at Q25 with fastp, clones called with MiXCR, in-frame beta chains kept. Here each entry gathers all rows of one CDR3 protein and keeps the most common genes and DNA. The sample yields 4,000 to 4,500 distinct CDR3 sequences; about 10% were counted once. The ten largest make up roughly an eighth of the sample. The origin of this receptor is a human donor with rheumatoid arthritis. The specimen sequenced was CD4+ T cells from synovial fluid.

The encoded CDR3 is CASSFMGLAGTYEQYF. The nucleotide sequence is given as TGTGCCAGCAGCTTCATGGGACTAGCGGGGACCTACGAGCAGTACTTC. The chain employs TRBV7-2 and TRBJ2-7; the central 13 bases match TRBD2. V trim: 3 bases; J trim: 2 bases; unmatched bases: 4. Counted from cysteine to phenylalanine, this CDR3 has 16 amino acids. Only the CDR3 DNA is retained, 48 bases long and in frame from the first base. CDR1 SGHTA and CDR2 FQGNSA are derived from the germline V gene.